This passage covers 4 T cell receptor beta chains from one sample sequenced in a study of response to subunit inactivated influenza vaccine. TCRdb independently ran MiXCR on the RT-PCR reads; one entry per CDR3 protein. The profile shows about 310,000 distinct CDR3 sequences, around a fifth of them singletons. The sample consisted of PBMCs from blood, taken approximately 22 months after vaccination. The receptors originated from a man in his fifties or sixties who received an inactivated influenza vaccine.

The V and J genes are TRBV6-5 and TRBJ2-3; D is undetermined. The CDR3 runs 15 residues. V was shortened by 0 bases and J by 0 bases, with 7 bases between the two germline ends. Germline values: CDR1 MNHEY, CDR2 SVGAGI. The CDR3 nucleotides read TGTGCCAGCAGTTACTCTCGGTCTAGCACAGATACGCAGTATTTT. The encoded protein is CASSYSRSSTDTQYF.

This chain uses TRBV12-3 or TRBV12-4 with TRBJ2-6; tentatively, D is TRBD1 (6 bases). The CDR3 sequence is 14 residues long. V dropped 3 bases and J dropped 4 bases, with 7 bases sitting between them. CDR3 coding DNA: TGTGCCAGCAGTTTTGACAGGGGGGCCAACGTCCTGACTTTC. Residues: CASSFDRGANVLTF.

In DNA, the CDR3 is TGTGCCAGCAGTAAACAAAACATTCAGTACTTC. Protein sequence: CASSKQNIQYF. The chain links TRBV6-2 or TRBV6-3 to TRBJ2-4; D is unresolved. The germline CDR1 and CDR2 sequences are MNHEY and SVGEGT. The CDR3 extends over 11 amino acids. Between the trimmed V and J ends, which lost 5 bases and 5 bases, there was a span of 4 bases.

CDR3 sequence (DNA): TGCGCCAGCAGCCAAGATTTTTCGGGACGGGAGACCCAGTACTTC. Translated, it gives CASSQDFSGRETQYF. The chain has TRBV4-1 and TRBJ2-5; D may match TRBD1 or TRBD2 (5 bases each). The CDR3 runs 15 residues. Germline V gives CDR1 MGHRA, CDR2 YSYEKL. V was trimmed by 0 bases and J by 5 bases, leaving 13 bases between them.